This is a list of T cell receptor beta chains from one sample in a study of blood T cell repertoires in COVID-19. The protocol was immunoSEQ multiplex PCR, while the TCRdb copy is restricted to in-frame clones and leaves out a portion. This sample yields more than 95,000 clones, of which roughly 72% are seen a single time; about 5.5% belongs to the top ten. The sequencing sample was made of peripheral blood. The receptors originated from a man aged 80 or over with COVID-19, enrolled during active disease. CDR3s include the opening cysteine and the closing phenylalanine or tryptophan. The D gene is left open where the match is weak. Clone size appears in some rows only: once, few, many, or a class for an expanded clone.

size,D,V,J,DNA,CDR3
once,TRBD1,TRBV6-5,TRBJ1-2,TGTGCCAGCAGGGGGGGACAGGGGAACTATGGCTACACCTTC,CASRGGQGNYGYTF
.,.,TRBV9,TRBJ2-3,TGTGCCAGCAGCTCGCAGAGAGGGCTCAGCACAGATACGCAGTATTTT,CASSSQRGLSTDTQYF
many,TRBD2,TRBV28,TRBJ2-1,TGTGCCAGCAGTTTGGGACTAGCGTACTCCTACAATGAGCAGTTCTTC,CASSLGLAYSYNEQFF
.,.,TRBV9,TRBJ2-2,TGTGCCAGCAGCACGACATTATTCGGTAAAATGAACACCGGGGAGCTGTTTTTT,CASSTTLFGKMNTGELFF
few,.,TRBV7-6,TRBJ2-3,TGTGCCAGCAGCTTAGATGTTGGGGCCGGCACAGATACGCAGTATTTT,CASSLDVGAGTDTQYF
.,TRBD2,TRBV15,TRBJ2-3,TGTGCCACCAGCAGGGGAAGGGGACTAGCGGGAGGTACGCAGTATTTT,CATSRGRGLAGGTQYF
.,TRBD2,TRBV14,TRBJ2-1,TGTGCCAGCAGCCAAGAAGGGGCCCTAGCGGGAAATGAGCAGTTCTTC,CASSQEGALAGNEQFF
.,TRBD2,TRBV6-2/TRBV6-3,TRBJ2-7,TGTGCCAGCAGTTACTTCGCGGGGGACTCCTACGAGCAGTACTTC,CASSYFAGDSYEQYF
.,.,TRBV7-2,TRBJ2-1,TGTGCCAGCAGCTTATGGCTAGCAGTGTACAATGAGCAGTTCTTC,CASSLWLAVYNEQFF
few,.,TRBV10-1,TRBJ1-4,TGCGCCAGCAGTGAGCCAAGGGCAGGGGAGGGGAGTGCAACTAATGAAAAACTGTTTTTT,CASSEPRAGEGSATNEKLFF